Given below is one T cell receptor beta chain in context. The data are from a study of blood T cell repertoires in COVID-19. Assay used: immunoSEQ multiplex PCR; TCRdb lists only in-frame clones, some missing. The sample lists about 68,000 clones, 86% seen once, with 3.5% to 4.5% in the top ten. The V end was cut by 5 bases, the J end by 0 bases, with 11 bases between. Per germline, CDR1 SGHTA and CDR2 FQGNSA. The CDR3 runs 16 residues. This sequence originates from a man aged 50 to 60 with acute or convalescent COVID-19. The genes are TRBV7-2 and TRBJ2-6; D might be TRBD2 (5 bases). Sequenced sample: peripheral blood. This CDR3 is CASSKRTGSGANVLTF. For the CDR3, the DNA is TGTGCCAGCAGCAAACGGACTGGCTCTGGGGCCAACGTCCTGACTTTC.